Below are 17 T cell receptor beta chains sequenced from a single sample in a study of shared clonotypes between healthy human individuals. Profiled with immunoSEQ multiplex PCR; TCRdb holds only in-frame clones, not every one. This repertoire shows 1.5 million to 2.5 million clones, about 95% found once; its top ten account for roughly 1%. CD8 cells regarded as naive lacked CD45RO, were positively chosen for CCR7, and omitted terminally differentiated effector memory CD45RA+ cells. Sequencing was done on a sample of naive CD8+ T cells sorted from blood. The receptors were gathered from a man aged 18-30 years in good health.

The CDR3 sequence: CASSWANQPQHF. The CDR3, as DNA: TGTGCCAGCTCTTGGGCTAATCAGCCCCAGCATTTT. V usage is TRBV19 and J usage is TRBJ1-5; unclear D gene. Germline CDR1 LNHDA, CDR2 SQIVND (reference sequence). The length of the CDR3 is 12 residues. The V and J ends lost 9 bases and 4 bases respectively, with 10 bases between them. The entire variable domain, with the rest obtained from reference TRBV19 and TRBJ1-5, is as follows: DGGITQSPKYLFRKEGQNVTLSCEQNLNHDAMYWYRQDPGQGLRLIYYSQIVNDFQKGDIAEGYSVSREKKESFPLTVTSAQKNPTAFYLCASSWANQPQHFGDGTRLSIL.

V and J are TRBV9 and TRBJ2-1; perhaps TRBD2 as D (5 bases). This CDR3 region has 17 residues. Trimming stripped 3 bases from V and 4 bases from J, with 20 bases between. Germline CDR1 reads SGDLS; CDR2 reads YYNGEE. The CDR3 region is CASSAERARTEYNEQFF. The CDR3 DNA follows: TGTGCCAGCAGCGCCGAGAGGGCCCGGACGGAGTACAATGAGCAGTTCTTC.

The V and J genes are TRBV11-3 and TRBJ2-5; the match to TRBD2 covers 11 bases. Germline V gene lookup returns CDR1 SGHNT and CDR2 YENEEA. J lost 5 bases, V lost 5 bases, and 7 bases had no gene match. This CDR3 spans 15 amino acids. DNA of the CDR3: TGTGCCAGCAGCGACCTAGCGGGGGGCGCGGAGACCCAGTACTTC. This encodes CASSDLAGGAETQYF.

Worth noting for this clone: Within the sample, other DNA sequences also encode this same CDR3. The chain recombines TRBV19 with TRBJ2-7; a possible D gene is TRBD1 (5 bases). Trimming left V 1 base short and J 1 base short, with 8 bases between. This CDR3 has 14 amino acids. Germline assignment: CDR1 LNHDA and CDR2 SQIVND (reference sequence). CDR3 region: CASSIAGYSYEQYF. CDR3 DNA: TGTGCCAGTAGTATAGCAGGGTATTCCTACGAGCAGTACTTC.

DNA for the CDR3: TGTGCCAGCAGCTTAGCGGTGGGTACCTATGGCTACACCTTC. Its translation: CASSLAVGTYGYTF. V is TRBV11-2 and J is TRBJ1-2; no clear D gene. This CDR3 comprises 14 residues. CDR1 is SGHAT and CDR2 is FQNNGV in the germline V gene. Trimming took off 1 base at V and 4 bases at J, with 10 bases between the two ends.

The genes are TRBV29-1 and TRBJ2-3, with a tentative D call TRBD2 (7 bases). Trimming shortened V by 4 bases and J by 6 bases, and 14 bases separated the two germline ends. The germline CDR1 and CDR2 sequences are SQVTM and ANQGSEA. The CDR3 is 13 amino acids. CDR3 DNA: TGCAGCGTTGTGGAGGGGGGGACGGATACGCAGTATTTT. Amino acid sequence: CSVVEGGTDTQYF.

V is TRBV7-3 and J is TRBJ2-2; 7 nucleotides align to TRBD1. J gave up 6 bases and V 5 bases, and 3 bases lay outside the gene matches. From germline, CDR1 is SGHTA and CDR2 FQGTGA. CDR3 length: 13 residues. CDR3 region: CASSQTGAGELFF. CDR3 DNA sequence: TGTGCCAGCAGCCAAACAGGGGCCGGGGAGCTGTTTTTT.

The chain is built from TRBV5-6 and TRBJ2-7; 7 nucleotides match TRBD1. Germline V CDR1 and CDR2: SGHDT, YYEEEE. Unmatched junction bases numbered 13, after V lost 5 bases and J lost 2 bases. This CDR3 contains 16 residues. CDR3: CASSFGGTGVPYEQYF. The CDR3 nucleotides read TGTGCCAGCAGTTTTGGTGGTACAGGGGTCCCCTACGAGCAGTACTTC.

This chain links TRBV11-2 with TRBJ2-1; 8 nucleotides match TRBD2. In germline, CDR1 is SGHAT, CDR2 FQNNGV. J was trimmed by 7 bases and V by 4 bases; bases with no gene match: 21. The CDR3 consists of 19 residues. The CDR3 sequence: CASSSPGGGGRSLRNEQFF. The CDR3 coding sequence is TGTGCCAGCAGCTCCCCTGGGGGGGGCGGGAGGTCCCTTAGGAATGAGCAGTTCTTC.

The rearrangement links TRBV9 to TRBJ1-3; perhaps TRBD1 as D (5 bases). The CDR3 loop spans 15 amino acids. Germline V gene lookup returns CDR1 SGDLS and CDR2 YYNGEE. The germline V and J ends were trimmed by 6 bases and 7 bases, with 20 bases remaining between them. CDR3 sequence: CASTAGSTADNTIYF. In DNA form, the CDR3 reads TGTGCCAGCACCGCTGGGTCGACAGCAGACAACACCATATATTTT.

The chain's CDR3 is CAWSTMIGQAYEQYF. The CDR3, as DNA: TGTGCCTGGAGTACCATGATCGGACAGGCCTACGAGCAGTACTTC. The rearrangement links TRBV30 to TRBJ2-7; the match to TRBD1 covers 7 bases. Unmatched junction bases numbered 9, after V lost 2 bases and J lost 2 bases. From germline, CDR1 is GTSNPN and CDR2 SVGIG (reference sequence). The length of the CDR3 is 15 residues.

Comment on this clone: Other DNA sequences in the same sample also yield this CDR3. The CDR3 loop reads CASGQSNYGYTF. In DNA, the CDR3 is TGTGCCAGCGGACAATCTAACTATGGCTACACCTTC. The chain couples TRBV27 to TRBJ1-2; tentative D call: TRBD1 (5 bases). V lost 8 bases and J lost 0, with 7 bases in between. CDR1 is MNHEY and CDR2 is SMNVEV in the germline V gene (reference sequence). The CDR3 contains 12 residues.

As to this clone: The identical CDR3 is also encoded by other nucleotide sequences in the sample. The J gene is TRBJ2-7, the V gene TRBV4-1; D unclear. Germline V gene lookup returns CDR1 MGHRA and CDR2 YSYEKL. The V and J ends lost 1 base and 3 bases respectively, with 7 bases between them. This CDR3 is built from 13 residues. Here the CDR3 DNA reads TGCGCCAGCAGCCAAGGAGCCAGCTACGAGCAGTACTTC. Amino acids: CASSQGASYEQYF.

V gene TRBV7-9 combines with J gene TRBJ2-7, with a tentative D call TRBD1 (5 bases). CDR1 SEHNR and CDR2 FQNEAQ come from the germline V gene (reference sequence). Trimming took off 1 base at V and 6 bases at J, with 10 bases between the two ends. The CDR3 sequence is 13 residues long. The CDR3 spells CASSLDSGPEQYF. The CDR3 nucleotides are TGTGCCAGCAGCTTAGATTCAGGGCCCGAGCAGTACTTC.

The V gene is TRBV6-4, the J gene TRBJ1-6; D remains ambiguous. This CDR3 spans 13 amino acids. Germline CDR1 MRHNA, CDR2 SNTAGT. V lost 3 bases and J lost 9, with 9 bases in between. This chain's CDR3 is CASSDFPGSPLHF. CDR3 nucleotide sequence: TGTGCCAGCAGTGATTTCCCTGGTTCACCCCTCCACTTT.

This clone was detected only once. The chain carries TRBV27 and TRBJ2-4, with TRBD1 identical over 10 bases. The CDR3 runs to 15 residues. After removal of 6 bases from V and 3 bases from J, the junction contained 5 bases not matched to a gene. CDR1 and CDR2 (germline): MNHEY, SMNVEV (reference sequence). The CDR3 nucleotides are TGTGCCAGCAGACCCGGGACAGGGGACAAAAACATTCAGTACTTC. It yields the protein CASRPGTGDKNIQYF.

DNA for the CDR3: TGTGCCAGCAGTGGCTTAGGACAGGGGGCGTTCTACGAGCAGTACTTC. Its translation is CASSGLGQGAFYEQYF. The chain combines TRBV6-1 with TRBJ2-7; 11 bases fit TRBD1. Germline V CDR1 and CDR2: MNHNS, SASEGT. Trimming cost V 4 bases and J 3 bases; bases outside gene matches: 8. This CDR3 region has 16 residues.